Listed here are 19 T cell receptor beta chains from one sample, sequenced in a study of identical twins. In TCRdb, the 5' RACE reads were re-called with MiXCR into one record per CDR3 protein. The sample consists of under 450,000 distinct CDR3 sequences, about 18% of them appearing once. Sequenced input: naive T cells sorted from blood. These receptors all stem from a man aged 50-59 years in good health.

V gene TRBV10-3 combines with J gene TRBJ2-1; 11 nucleotides align to TRBD2. Losses at the gene ends were 6 bases for V and 5 bases for J; bases not matched to a gene: 9. CDR3 length: 16 amino acids. From germline, CDR1 is ENHRY and CDR2 SYGVKD. The DNA of the CDR3 is TGTGCCATCAGGCCTCCGGGACTAGCGGCGAACAATGAGCAGTTCTTC. Translating it yields CAIRPPGLAANNEQFF.

This chain uses TRBV6-2 or TRBV6-3 with TRBJ2-2, with 8 bases matching TRBD2. The CDR3 is 15 amino acids. Germline values: CDR1 MNHEY, CDR2 SVGEGT. Losses at the gene ends were 2 bases for V and 4 bases for J; bases not matched to a gene: 3. This chain's CDR3 is CASSYNGRATGELFF. CDR3 nucleotides: TGTGCCAGCAGTTACAACGGGAGGGCCACCGGGGAGCTGTTTTTT.

The rearrangement links TRBV11-2 to TRBJ2-1; tentatively, D is TRBD2 (6 bases). V lost 0 bases and J 7 bases, leaving 16 bases between the germline ends. This CDR3 has 16 amino acids. Germline V gene sequence: CDR1 SGHAT, CDR2 FQNNGV. The CDR3 loop reads CASSLDWALAKNEQFF. CDR3 nucleotides: TGTGCCAGCAGCTTAGACTGGGCACTAGCCAAAAATGAGCAGTTCTTC.

This clonotype turned up a few times. The chain carries TRBV6-1 and TRBJ1-1, with TRBD1 as a possible D gene (6 bases). Germline CDR1 MNHNS, CDR2 SASEGT. V was pared by 1 base and J by 0 bases, with 9 bases between. The length of the CDR3 is 15 residues. CDR3 nucleotides: TGTGCCAGCAGTGAAGTGGACAGAATGAACACTGAAGCTTTCTTT. This translates into CASSEVDRMNTEAFF.

This clonotype was recorded at least ten times. CDR3 residues: CASSSGQGLAPLHF. CDR3 nucleotides: TGTGCCAGCAGTTCCGGACAGGGTCTTGCACCCCTCCACTTT. The chain employs TRBV12-3 or TRBV12-4 and TRBJ1-6; 8 bases align to TRBD1. The CDR3 runs to 14 residues. The junction had 7 bases not matched to a gene; V was cut back by 4 bases and J by 11 bases.

The rearrangement links TRBV3-1 to TRBJ1-1; D is uncertain. With 4 bases removed from V and 0 bases from J, the gap between germline ends came to 18 bases. The CDR3 totals 17 residues. Per the germline V gene, CDR1 is LGHDT and CDR2 is YNNKEL (reference sequence). The CDR3 here is CASSRHGGNRVNTEAFF. Here the CDR3 DNA reads TGTGCCAGCAGCCGTCACGGAGGGAATCGAGTGAACACTGAAGCTTTCTTT. Full variable domain (remainder filled in from reference TRBV3-1 and TRBJ1-1): DTAVSQTPKYLVTQMGNDKSIKCEQNLGHDTMYWYKQDSKKFLKIMFSYNNKELIINETVPNRFSPKSPDKAHLNLHINSLELGDSAVYFCASSRHGGNRVNTEAFFGQGTRLTVV.

The J gene is TRBJ2-7, the V gene TRBV7-8; 8 bases align to TRBD1. This CDR3 region has 14 residues. V dropped 4 bases and J dropped 3; count of bases not matched to a gene: 5. Germline lookup yields CDR1 SGHVS and CDR2 FQNEAQ. In DNA, the CDR3 is TGTGCCAGCAGCTCGACAGGGGACCTCTACGAGCAGTACTTC. This sequence encodes CASSSTGDLYEQYF.

This clonotype appeared many times. The chain links TRBV5-1 to TRBJ2-7; D is ambiguous. Germline CDR1 reads SGHRS; CDR2 reads YFSETQ. Deletions cut 9 bases from V and 3 bases from J, with 13 bases between. The CDR3 runs 12 residues. CDR3 sequence (DNA): TGCGCCACCCAGGACGTTATCTACGAGCAGTACTTC. Translated, it gives CATQDVIYEQYF.

This clonotype occurred a few times. The gene calls are TRBV18 and TRBJ2-1; D possibly corresponds to TRBD2 (6 bases). CDR3 size: 18 residues. Trimming removed 5 bases at V and 0 bases at J, with 20 bases between. Germline values: CDR1 KGHSH, CDR2 LQKENI. The CDR3 nucleotides are TGTGCCAGCTCATCCATACCTAGGGAGGACGGCTCCTACAATGAGCAGTTCTTC. This sequence encodes CASSSIPREDGSYNEQFF.

The V gene is TRBV6-2 or TRBV6-3, the J gene TRBJ2-3; 7 bases are a match to TRBD1. Trimming removed 4 bases from V and 1 base from J; junction bases left unmatched: 11. The length of the CDR3 is 17 residues. CDR1 and CDR2 from the germline V gene are MNHEY and SVGEGT. The CDR3 DNA follows: TGTGCCAGCAGTTGCCTCCTACAGGGGCCATGCACAGATACGCAGTATTTT. Translated, it gives CASSCLLQGPCTDTQYF.

This clonotype was seen a handful of times. The chain links TRBV28 to TRBJ2-3, with 8 bases that match TRBD1. The J segment lost 4 bases and the V segment lost 5 bases, leaving 11 bases of the junction unmatched. Germline CDR1 and CDR2: MDHEN and SYDVKM. The CDR3 spans 16 residues. Written as DNA, the CDR3 is TGTGCCAGCAGTCCCCCCGGCAGGGGGCTCTCAGATACGCAGTATTTT. It encodes CASSPPGRGLSDTQYF.

This clonotype turned up a few times. The CDR3 protein is CASSLEGGTGNEQFF. CDR3 coding DNA: TGTGCCAGCAGCCTCGAGGGGGGGACAGGCAATGAGCAGTTCTTC. The chain carries TRBV11-2 and TRBJ2-1; D possibly corresponds to TRBD1 (8 bases). CDR3 length: 15 residues. CDR1 is SGHAT and CDR2 is FQNNGV in the germline V gene. V lost 5 bases and J 6 bases, leaving 17 bases between the germline ends.

This chain's CDR3 is CASSDSLRYGYTF. The CDR3 DNA is TGTGCCAGCAGTGATTCGTTACGCTATGGCTACACCTTC. The genes are TRBV2 and TRBJ1-2; D gene ambiguous. CDR3 length equals 13 residues. Germline V gene data show CDR1 as SNHLY and CDR2 as FYNNEI. V was cut by 3 bases and J by 4 bases, with 9 bases left in between. Looking up the rest from reference TRBV2 and TRBJ1-2 gives the full variable domain: EPEVTQTPSHQVTQMGQEVILRCVPISNHLYFYWYRQILGQKVEFLVSFYNNEISEKSEIFDDQFSVERPDGSNFTLKIRSTKLEDSAMYFCASSDSLRYGYTFGSGTRLTVV.

This chain connects TRBV30 to TRBJ2-1; D is undetermined. CDR1 is GTSNPN, CDR2 SVGIG, per germline (reference sequence). This CDR3 is 11 amino acids long. Trimming removed 4 bases at V and 3 bases at J, with 4 bases between. This CDR3 reads CAWNSYNEQFF. The DNA of the CDR3 is TGTGCCTGGAATAGCTACAATGAGCAGTTCTTC.

This clonotype was found once. This chain links TRBV12-3 or TRBV12-4 with TRBJ2-3; 8 nucleotides match TRBD2. V dropped 7 bases and J dropped 0; count of bases not matched to a gene: 6. This CDR3 has 15 residues. CDR3 DNA: TGTGCCAGCAACCCGGGGGGGACGAGCACAGATACGCAGTATTTT. Translating gives CASNPGGTSTDTQYF.

This clonotype came up many times. The chain combines TRBV6-2 or TRBV6-3 with TRBJ2-3; 11 positions match TRBD2. V lost 5 bases, J lost 4 bases, and 5 bases stayed unmatched. This CDR3 has 15 residues. Per the germline V gene, CDR1 is MNHEY and CDR2 is SVGEGT. The CDR3 DNA follows: TGTGCCAGCAGTCCGACTAGCGGGACCCCAGATACGCAGTATTTT. Translating gives CASSPTSGTPDTQYF.

The chain couples TRBV5-6 to TRBJ2-7, with D unclear. The germline CDR1 and CDR2 sequences are SGHDT and YYEEEE. V shed 1 base and J shed 6 bases, with 17 bases lying between them. This CDR3 has 15 residues. Here the CDR3 reads CASSLSLSEVGEQYF. DNA of the CDR3: TGTGCCAGCAGCTTGTCGCTATCGGAAGTAGGCGAGCAGTACTTC.

The chain combines TRBV20-1 with TRBJ2-7; possible D gene TRBD2, 6 bases. This CDR3 has 15 amino acids. Between the trimmed V and J ends, which lost 0 bases and 1 base, there was a span of 13 bases. CDR1 and CDR2 (germline): DFQATT, SNEGSKA (reference sequence). CDR3 protein: CSARDGQRASYEQYF. Written as DNA, the CDR3 is TGCAGTGCTAGAGATGGGCAGCGGGCTTCCTACGAGCAGTACTTC.

The chain couples TRBV20-1 to TRBJ2-5; D tentatively fits TRBD1 or TRBD2 (5 bases each). In germline, CDR1 is DFQATT, CDR2 SNEGSKA (reference sequence). The CDR3 loop spans 16 amino acids. V was trimmed by 1 base and J by 3 bases, leaving 18 bases between them. This CDR3 is CSARAPRGAIEETQYF. The CDR3 DNA follows: TGCAGTGCTAGAGCCCCCCGAGGGGCTATCGAAGAGACCCAGTACTTC.